The 19 T cell receptor beta chains listed next were all sequenced from one sample in a study of T cells in narcolepsy. The protocol was immunoSEQ multiplex PCR, while the TCRdb copy is restricted to in-frame clones and leaves out a portion. This table holds fewer than 35,000 clones, around 86% found once. The sample taken for sequencing was CD45RA- memory CD4+ T cells from PBMCs. These receptors came from a human donor with narcolepsy.

The rearrangement joins TRBV6-1 to TRBJ1-2, with a possible D match to TRBD1 (6 bases). This CDR3 comprises 13 residues. V was pared by 10 bases and J by 8 bases, with 20 bases between. Germline CDR1 is MNHNS and CDR2 is SASEGT. CDR3 residues: CAIYGGLIYGYTF. CDR3 in DNA: TGTGCCATCTACGGGGGGCTCATTTACGGCTACACCTTC.

V usage is TRBV2 and J usage is TRBJ1-6, with D maybe TRBD1 (5 bases). CDR1 is SNHLY and CDR2 is FYNNEI in the germline V gene. The CDR3 consists of 15 residues. The ends were cut back, 4 bases at V and 4 bases at J, with 11 bases in the middle. The CDR3 protein is CASSAQTDYNSPLHF. CDR3 DNA sequence: TGTGCCAGCAGTGCCCAGACAGATTATAATTCACCCCTCCACTTT. Together with reference TRBV2 and TRBJ1-6, the CDR3 gives the full variable domain: EPEVTQTPSHQVTQMGQEVILRCVPISNHLYFYWYRQILGQKVEFLVSFYNNEISEKSEIFDDQFSVERPDGSNFTLKIRSTKLEDSAMYFCASSAQTDYNSPLHFGNGTRLTVT.

The chain employs TRBV5-1 and TRBJ2-1; D may be TRBD2 (7 bases). CDR1 and CDR2 from the germline V gene are SGHRS and YFSETQ. The CDR3 covers 17 residues. V was pared by 4 bases and J by 7 bases, with 24 bases between. As DNA, the CDR3 is TGCGCCAGCAGCCGCACGGGGGGCGGGGGATCTTTTAATGAGCAGTTCTTC. This codes for CASSRTGGGGSFNEQFF.

V and J are TRBV19 and TRBJ1-2; D is unclear. Germline loops: CDR1 LNHDA, CDR2 SQIVND (reference sequence). The germline V and J ends were trimmed by 10 bases and 3 bases, with 15 bases remaining between them. The CDR3 length is 13 residues. CDR3 DNA: TGTGCCACCGCCTACGGGGAACACTATGGCTACACCTTC. This gives the protein CATAYGEHYGYTF.

This chain uses TRBV11-3 with TRBJ1-1; D remains ambiguous. CDR1 is SGHNT, CDR2 YENEEA, per germline. Between the trimmed V and J ends, which lost 3 bases and 3 bases, there was a span of 11 bases. This CDR3 comprises 14 residues. CDR3 amino acids: CASSLDRGYTEAFF. The CDR3 DNA reads as TGTGCCAGCAGCTTGGACCGCGGGTACACTGAAGCTTTCTTT.

This clone was counted a single time. The gene calls are TRBV4-3 and TRBJ2-5; the D gene is possibly TRBD1 (6 bases). Trimming took 0 bases from V and 5 from J, leaving 16 bases between them. Germline V gene lookup returns CDR1 LGHNA and CDR2 YSLEER. This CDR3 region has 16 residues. The CDR3 DNA reads as TGCGCCAGCAGCCAAGATTTTTCAGGGGCAGGGGAGACCCAGTACTTC. Translation: CASSQDFSGAGETQYF.

The rearrangement links TRBV11-3 to TRBJ2-3; 8 bases map to TRBD2. J lost 2 bases, V lost 2 bases, and 6 bases had no gene match. CDR3 length equals 16 residues. The germline gives CDR1 SGHNT, CDR2 YENEEA. In DNA, the CDR3 is TGTGCCAGCAGCTTATACGCGGGGGGTAACACAGATACGCAGTATTTT. Protein product: CASSLYAGGNTDTQYF.

The chain links TRBV4-2 to TRBJ1-1; 7 nucleotides match TRBD1. V gave up 5 bases and J gave up 1 base; unmatched junction bases: 1. The germline V gene encodes CDR1 LGHNA and CDR2 YNFKEQ. The CDR3 runs 13 residues. Here the CDR3 DNA reads TGTGCCAGCAGCAGGGACAGGAACACTGAAGCTTTCTTT. Translating gives CASSRDRNTEAFF.

This sequence joins TRBV6-4 and TRBJ2-1, with D unclear. Trimming cost V 2 bases and J 9 bases, with 17 bases left between them. The CDR3 spans 15 residues. CDR1 and CDR2 (germline): MRHNA, SNTAGT. The DNA for the CDR3 is TGTGCCAGCAGTGACCGGAATAAAGGGTTCGGTGAGCAGTTCTTC. This gives the protein CASSDRNKGFGEQFF.

The rearrangement uses TRBV6-5 and TRBJ2-3; 8 nucleotides line up with TRBD2. There are 15 residues in the CDR3. V was pared by 5 bases and J by 2 bases, with 6 bases of the junction left unmatched. CDR1 is MNHEY and CDR2 is SVGAGI in the germline V gene. The CDR3 region is CASSAGGGPTDTQYF. The CDR3 nucleotides are TGTGCCAGCAGTGCAGGCGGGGGGCCCACAGATACGCAGTATTTT.

The chain carries TRBV6-6 and TRBJ1-1, with D maybe TRBD1 (5 bases). V shed 9 bases and J shed 5 bases, with 19 bases lying between them. The CDR3 spans 14 residues. Germline V gene data show CDR1 as MNHNY and CDR2 as SVGAGI (reference sequence). The CDR3 DNA follows: TGTGCCAGTCACGAGTGGAACGGGGGGACTGAAGCTTTCTTT. Its translation is CASHEWNGGTEAFF.

The CDR3 coding sequence is TGTGCCAGCAGCTTGGCAGGGTATGGAAACACCATATATTTT. Amino acids: CASSLAGYGNTIYF. J is TRBJ1-3 and V is TRBV5-4; possible D gene TRBD1, 5 bases. Trimming took 0 bases from V and 3 from J, leaving 7 bases between them. Germline CDR1 and CDR2: SGHNT and YYREEE (reference sequence). The CDR3 runs to 14 residues.

The chain couples TRBV6-4 to TRBJ2-7; possibly TRBD2 for D (6 bases). Germline values: CDR1 MRHNA, CDR2 SNTAGT. Trimming took off 0 bases at V and 6 bases at J, with 12 bases between the two ends. This CDR3 has 14 residues. The CDR3 spells CASSDSAGGGEQYF. DNA of the CDR3: TGTGCCAGCAGTGACTCGGCTGGGGGAGGCGAGCAGTACTTC.

The chain links TRBV28 to TRBJ1-2; a possible D gene is TRBD1 (5 bases). Looked up from germline, CDR1 is MDHEN and CDR2 is SYDVKM. This CDR3 has 15 residues. Trimming removed 5 bases at V and 3 bases at J, with 16 bases between. The CDR3 is CASSKRGGRDYGYTF. CDR3 coding DNA: TGTGCCAGCAGTAAGAGGGGCGGGCGGGACTATGGCTACACCTTC.

The chain employs TRBV5-5 and TRBJ2-2, with D maybe TRBD2 (5 bases). The V end lost 0 bases, the J end lost 2 bases, and 11 bases lay between the germline ends. The CDR3 spans 16 residues. Per germline, CDR1 SGHKS and CDR2 YYEKEE (reference sequence). CDR3 sequence (DNA): TGTGCCAGCAGCTTGGGTCCGGGAACAAACACCGGGGAGCTGTTTTTT. Protein: CASSLGPGTNTGELFF.

The rearrangement uses TRBV4-3 and TRBJ1-5; 7 positions agree with TRBD1. Germline CDR1 is LGHNA and CDR2 is YSLEER. CDR3 size: 16 residues. Trimming removed 1 base from V and 3 bases from J; junction bases left unmatched: 6. The CDR3 DNA is TGCGCCAGCAGCCAAGGGTATAGGGGGCACAATCAGCCCCAGCATTTT. Its translation is CASSQGYRGHNQPQHF.

The gene calls are TRBV7-6 and TRBJ1-1; 7 nucleotides line up with TRBD1. The germline CDR1 and CDR2 sequences are SGHVS and FNYEAQ. CDR3 length equals 14 residues. V lost 6 bases to trimming and J lost 1 base; unmatched junction nucleotides: 5. CDR3 DNA sequence: TGTGCCAGCAGTCCTGGACAGGCGAACACTGAAGCTTTCTTT. Its translation is CASSPGQANTEAFF.

This clone was seen once. CDR3: CATGNYEQYF. CDR3 sequence (DNA): TGTGCGACAGGGAACTACGAGCAGTACTTC. The chain recombines TRBV6-1 with TRBJ2-7; the match to TRBD1 covers 7 bases. Germline lookup yields CDR1 MNHNS and CDR2 SASEGT. The CDR3 covers 10 residues.

V is TRBV4-3 and J is TRBJ2-3; the D gene is possibly TRBD2 (6 bases). Trimming pared 0 bases from V and 3 bases from J, leaving 10 bases between. Germline V gene data show CDR1 as LGHNA and CDR2 as YSLEER. The CDR3 is made up of 15 amino acids. The CDR3 loop reads CASSQEPTSTDTQYF. CDR3 DNA sequence: TGCGCCAGCAGCCAAGAACCGACTAGTACAGATACGCAGTATTTT.